The next 19 T cell receptor beta chains were all read from a single sample in a study of blood T cells in healthy people across ages. A second PCR of about 7 to 12 cycles used a sample-barcoded 5' primer and a J-beta primer mix. MiXCR, run by TCRdb on the 5' RACE reads, gives a single entry per CDR3 protein. The table shows around 1.7 million distinct CDR3 sequences, with roughly 30% occurring only once. The sample taken for sequencing was blood. The origin of the receptors is a woman in her twenties or thirties in good health.

Of note for this clonotype: The junction departs from the called germline gene at one end, perhaps through a read error. The chain is built from TRBV7-3 and TRBJ2-1, with 11 bases identical to TRBD2. This CDR3 is 16 amino acids long. Germline V lookup: CDR1 SGHTA, CDR2 FQGTGA. In nucleotides, the CDR3 is TGTGCCAGCAGCTCCCGACTAGCGGGGTCCTACAATGGGCAGTTCTTC. Translated, it gives CASSSRLAGSYNGQFF.

V usage is TRBV18 and J usage is TRBJ1-1, with TRBD1 as a possible D gene (5 bases). The germline gives CDR1 KGHSH, CDR2 LQKENI. V was clipped by 5 bases and J by 4 bases, with 11 bases between them. The CDR3 contains 13 residues. This chain's CDR3 is CASSSRVRTEAFF. The CDR3 bases are TGTGCCAGCTCATCCAGGGTACGCACTGAAGCTTTCTTT.

J is TRBJ1-1 and V is TRBV5-1; no definite D call. The CDR3 runs 13 residues. Germline lookup yields CDR1 SGHRS and CDR2 YFSETQ. V was cut by 9 bases and J by 0 bases, with 12 bases left in between. The CDR3 DNA follows: TGCGCCACCCGTCGGGAGATGAACACTGAAGCTTTCTTT. This encodes CATRREMNTEAFF.

V usage is TRBV29-1 and J usage is TRBJ2-7, with 9 positions matching TRBD1. Looked up from germline, CDR1 is SQVTM and CDR2 is ANQGSEA. V shed 7 bases and J 3 bases; nucleotides not matched to a gene: 10. The length of the CDR3 is 14 residues. The CDR3 here is CSALTGGLNYEQYF. The DNA of the CDR3 is TGCAGCGCCCTGACAGGGGGTCTAAACTACGAGCAGTACTTC.

This clonotype came up many times. This chain links TRBV9 with TRBJ1-2; 7 positions match TRBD1. The CDR3 spans 15 residues. V was clipped by 3 bases and J by 7 bases; unmatched bases: 12. Germline V gene lookup returns CDR1 SGDLS and CDR2 YYNGEE. CDR3 region: CASSGGRTGYSGYTF. CDR3 coding DNA: TGTGCCAGCAGCGGGGGCAGGACAGGCTACTCTGGCTACACCTTC.

This clonotype occurred many times. The rearrangement links TRBV7-6 to TRBJ2-6; D call uncertain. The V end lost 2 bases, the J end lost 2 bases, and 10 bases lay between the germline ends. This CDR3 is built from 16 residues. In germline, CDR1 is SGHVS, CDR2 FNYEAQ. The CDR3 DNA sequence: TGTGCCAGCAGCTTAAGGGCAACCCCTGGGGCCAACGTCCTGACTTTC. It encodes CASSLRATPGANVLTF.

With regard to this clonotype: One end of the junction does not line up with germline, which may come from a read error. The chain employs TRBV7-9 and TRBJ2-5; unclear D gene. The J call is uncertain, as TRBJ2-7 better fits the DNA end. CDR3 length: 11 amino acids. Germline V CDR1 and CDR2: SEHNR, FQNEAQ (reference sequence). The CDR3 spells CASGLYVEQYF. CDR3 DNA sequence: TGTGCCAGCGGCTTATATGTCGAGCAGTACTTC.

The chain uses TRBV28 and TRBJ2-3; possible D gene TRBD1, 5 bases. This CDR3 region has 14 residues. With 4 bases removed from V and 6 bases from J, the gap between germline ends came to 14 bases. The germline V gene encodes CDR1 MDHEN and CDR2 SYDVKM. CDR3 nucleotide sequence: TGTGCCAGCAGTTCCACAGGATTTGGCGATACGCAGTATTTT. Translation gives CASSSTGFGDTQYF.

This sequence joins TRBV2 and TRBJ2-1, with TRBD2 matching 7 bases. Germline-derived CDR1 and CDR2 are SNHLY and FYNNEI. The junction had 8 bases not matched to a gene; V was cut back by 3 bases and J by 3 bases. The CDR3 runs to 16 residues. The CDR3 DNA reads TGTGCCAGCAGTGACCATACGCGGGAGCTCTACAATGAGCAGTTCTTC. This encodes CASSDHTRELYNEQFF. The variable domain in full, completed from reference TRBV2 and TRBJ2-1, reads EPEVTQTPSHQVTQMGQEVILRCVPISNHLYFYWYRQILGQKVEFLVSFYNNEISEKSEIFDDQFSVERPDGSNFTLKIRSTKLEDSAMYFCASSDHTRELYNEQFFGPGTRLTVL.

The V call is TRBV5-6, the J call TRBJ1-2; a weak D match, TRBD1 (6 bases). CDR1 is SGHDT, CDR2 YYEEEE, per germline. V was cut by 3 bases and J by 5 bases, with 17 bases left in between. This CDR3 has 15 residues. This CDR3 reads CASSSGGAGVYGYTF. Written as DNA, the CDR3 is TGTGCCAGCAGCTCCGGGGGGGCTGGAGTTTATGGCTACACCTTC. The full variable domain, with the rest looked up from reference TRBV5-6 and TRBJ1-2, is DAGVTQSPTHLIKTRGQQVTLRCSPKSGHDTVSWYQQALGQGPQFIFQYYEEEERQRGNFPDRFSGHQFPNYSSELNVNALLLGDSALYLCASSSGGAGVYGYTFGSGTRLTVV.

This clonotype appeared a few times. J is TRBJ1-4 and V is TRBV7-2, with D unclear. This CDR3 is built from 13 residues. CDR1 SGHTA and CDR2 FQGNSA come from the germline V gene. Trimming removed 3 bases at V and 6 bases at J, with 8 bases between. Written as DNA, the CDR3 is TGTGCCAGCAGCTTTCGCCGAGATGAAAAACTGTTTTTT. Amino acid sequence: CASSFRRDEKLFF.

This clonotype was counted only a few times. The rearrangement links TRBV7-2 to TRBJ1-5, with D perhaps TRBD1 (6 bases). CDR3 length: 15 residues. The V end was cut by 5 bases, the J end by 2 bases, with 13 bases between. Germline values: CDR1 SGHTA, CDR2 FQGNSA. This CDR3 reads CASSEQGWGNQPQHF. The CDR3 DNA reads TGTGCCAGCAGCGAACAGGGTTGGGGCAATCAGCCCCAGCATTTT.

In this sample, this clonotype turned up a few times. The rearrangement uses TRBV7-2 and TRBJ2-4, with 8 nucleotides matching TRBD1. After removal of 5 bases from V and 0 bases from J, the junction contained 6 bases not matched to a gene. The germline gives CDR1 SGHTA, CDR2 FQGNSA. The CDR3 contains 16 residues. The CDR3 nucleotides are TGTGCCAGCAGCCCAGACAGGGGAGTAGCCAAAAACATTCAGTACTTC. Encoded protein: CASSPDRGVAKNIQYF.

To note about this clonotype: This CDR3 fails to terminate in the conserved phenylalanine or tryptophan, so it likely reflects a read error. The chain links TRBV10-3 to TRBJ1-5; TRBD1 is a possible D gene (6 bases). The CDR3 loop spans 15 amino acids. Trimming stripped 6 bases from V and 1 base from J, with 13 bases between. CDR1 ENHRY and CDR2 SYGVKD come from the germline V gene. The CDR3 loop is CAISQEGDSNQPQHC. The CDR3 coding sequence is TGTGCCATCAGCCAGGAGGGGGACAGCAATCAGCCCCAGCATTGT.

The V and J genes are TRBV28 and TRBJ2-7; no firm D call. Trimming removed 4 bases from V and 10 bases from J, with 14 bases in between. Germline-derived CDR1 and CDR2 are MDHEN and SYDVKM. The CDR3 loop spans 12 amino acids. CDR3 bases: TGTGCCAGCAGTTATCCCCTTAAGGGACAGTACTTC. This translates into CASSYPLKGQYF.

The genes are TRBV6-5 and TRBJ2-2; TRBD2 is a possible D gene (6 bases). Germline V lookup: CDR1 MNHEY, CDR2 SVGAGI. This CDR3 spans 16 amino acids. V lost 0 bases to trimming and J lost 5 bases, with 13 bases between them. The CDR3 sequence: CASSYSPGVETGELFF. For the CDR3, the DNA is TGTGCCAGCAGTTACTCGCCGGGAGTAGAAACCGGGGAGCTGTTTTTT.

CDR3: CASSSVEVGSYEQYF. The CDR3 nucleotides are TGTGCCAGCAGTTCAGTCGAGGTCGGGTCCTACGAGCAGTACTTC. The V and J genes are TRBV28 and TRBJ2-7; no clear D gene. This CDR3 has 15 amino acids. With 4 bases removed from V and 1 base from J, the gap between germline ends came to 14 bases. Germline values: CDR1 MDHEN, CDR2 SYDVKM.

This clonotype appeared a single time. A much larger clone lies a single base off, so this may be a read error. The chain is built from TRBV20-1 and TRBJ2-5; possible D gene TRBD2, 5 bases. The V and J ends lost 3 bases and 11 bases respectively, with 22 bases between them. Germline lookup yields CDR1 DFQATT and CDR2 SNEGSKA (reference sequence). CDR3 length equals 14 residues. This CDR3 is CSARVAGLTNEQYF. The CDR3 coding sequence is TGCAGTGCTAGGGTTGCGGGTTTGACCAATGAGCAGTACTTC.

This clonotype was counted a few times. The chain is built from TRBV9 and TRBJ2-1; TRBD2 matches 10 bases. J lost 7 bases, V lost 0 bases, and 16 bases had no gene match. Germline V gene lookup returns CDR1 SGDLS and CDR2 YYNGEE. The CDR3 sequence is 19 residues long. The CDR3 DNA reads as TGTGCCAGCAGCGTAGGGGAGTTCAGCGGGAGGGACTTGAGGAATGAGCAGTTCTTC. It codes for CASSVGEFSGRDLRNEQFF.